Many counts were recorded for the clone carrying this TCR beta chain. TCRdb re-analysed the 5' RACE reads in MiXCR, keeping a single row per CDR3 protein. Among 65,000 to 70,000 distinct CDR3 sequences listed, 9% to 15% were seen once. This record comes from a study of early T cells in non-severe SARS-CoV-2 infection. Sequencing input: whole blood. This clonotype originated in an adult who was a healthcare worker with PCR-confirmed SARS-CoV-2 infection or an uninfected control (not recorded which).

CDR3 loop: CASLDSTYEQYF. CDR3 DNA sequence: TGCGCCAGCCTGGACAGCACCTACGAGCAGTACTTC. The V and J genes are TRBV4-3 and TRBJ2-7; maybe TRBD1 (6 bases). The CDR3 runs to 12 residues. Germline lookup yields CDR1 LGHNA and CDR2 YSLEER. V shed 8 bases and J shed 2 bases, with 10 bases lying between them.